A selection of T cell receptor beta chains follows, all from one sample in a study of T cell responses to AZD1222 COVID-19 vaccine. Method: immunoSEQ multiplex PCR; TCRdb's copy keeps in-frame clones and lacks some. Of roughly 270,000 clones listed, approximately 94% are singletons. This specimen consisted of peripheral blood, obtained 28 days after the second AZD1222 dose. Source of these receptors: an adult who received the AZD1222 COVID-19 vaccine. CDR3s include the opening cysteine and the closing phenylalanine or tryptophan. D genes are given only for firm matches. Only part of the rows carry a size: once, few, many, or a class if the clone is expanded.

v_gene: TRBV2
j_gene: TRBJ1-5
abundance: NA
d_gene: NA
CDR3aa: CASSTSGARQPQHF
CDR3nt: TGTGCCAGCAGTACCTCGGGAGCCCGACAGCCCCAGCATTTT

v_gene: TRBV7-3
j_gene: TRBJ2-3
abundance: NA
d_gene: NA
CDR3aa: CASSSRTDTQYF
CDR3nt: TGTGCCAGCAGCTCCCGCACAGATACGCAGTATTTT

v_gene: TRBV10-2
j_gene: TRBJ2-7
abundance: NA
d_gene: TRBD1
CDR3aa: CAGGGQGIGEQYF
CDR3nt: TGCGCCGGGGGAGGACAGGGAATCGGCGAGCAGTACTTC

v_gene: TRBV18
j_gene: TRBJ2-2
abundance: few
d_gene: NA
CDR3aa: CASSPPTANTGELFF
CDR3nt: TGTGCCAGCTCACCACCGACAGCGAACACCGGGGAGCTGTTTTTT

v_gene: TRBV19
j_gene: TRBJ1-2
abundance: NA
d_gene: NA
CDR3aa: CASRGSFPYGYTF
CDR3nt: TGTGCCAGTAGAGGGTCTTTCCCCTATGGCTACACCTTC

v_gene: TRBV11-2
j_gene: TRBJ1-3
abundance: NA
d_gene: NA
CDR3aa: CASSLLGETGNTIYF
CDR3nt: TGTGCCAGCAGCTTATTAGGGGAAACTGGAAACACCATATATTTT

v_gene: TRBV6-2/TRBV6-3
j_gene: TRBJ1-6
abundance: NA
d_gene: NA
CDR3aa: CASSYVRGADSPLHF
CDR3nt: TGTGCCAGCAGTTACGTCAGGGGCGCGGATTCACCCCTCCACTTT

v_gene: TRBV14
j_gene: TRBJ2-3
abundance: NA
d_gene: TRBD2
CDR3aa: CASSGRLAVHTDTQYF
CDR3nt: TGTGCCAGCAGCGGACGACTAGCGGTCCACACAGATACGCAGTATTTT

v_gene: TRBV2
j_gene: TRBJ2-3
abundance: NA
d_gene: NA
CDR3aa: CASSSLSADTQYF
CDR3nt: TGTGCCAGCAGTAGTCTATCCGCAGATACGCAGTATTTT

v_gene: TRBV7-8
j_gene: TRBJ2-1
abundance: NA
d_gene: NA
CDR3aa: CASSLVRVLQDNEQFF
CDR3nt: TGTGCCAGCAGCTTAGTCCGAGTCTTACAAGACAATGAGCAGTTCTTC

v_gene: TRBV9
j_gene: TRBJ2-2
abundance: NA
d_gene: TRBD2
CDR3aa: CASSPGLLTNTGELFF
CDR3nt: TGTGCCAGCAGTCCGGGACTACTTACGAACACCGGGGAGCTGTTTTTT

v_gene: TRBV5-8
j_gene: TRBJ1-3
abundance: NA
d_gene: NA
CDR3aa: CASTPRSEGGNTIYF
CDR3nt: TGTGCCAGCACTCCCCGGTCCGAGGGTGGAAACACCATATATTTT

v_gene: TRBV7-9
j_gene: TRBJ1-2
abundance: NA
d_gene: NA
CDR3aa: CASVRSGEAYGYTF
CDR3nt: TGTGCCAGCGTCAGGTCGGGGGAGGCCTATGGCTACACCTTC

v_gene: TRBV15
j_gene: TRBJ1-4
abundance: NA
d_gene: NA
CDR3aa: CATSKTPTNEKLFF
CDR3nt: TGTGCCACCAGCAAGACACCAACTAATGAAAAACTGTTTTTT

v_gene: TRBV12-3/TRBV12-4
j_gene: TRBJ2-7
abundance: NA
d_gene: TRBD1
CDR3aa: CASSWTGSYEQYF
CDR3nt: TGTGCCAGCAGTTGGACAGGTTCCTACGAGCAGTACTTC

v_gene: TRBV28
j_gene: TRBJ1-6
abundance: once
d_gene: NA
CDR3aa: CASSLRTYNSPLHF
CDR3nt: TGTGCCAGCAGTTTGAGAACCTATAATTCACCCCTCCACTTT

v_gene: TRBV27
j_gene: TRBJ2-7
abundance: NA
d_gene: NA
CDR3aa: CASRLGGGRLHEQYF
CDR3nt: TGTGCCAGCAGACTTGGGGGGGGGCGATTACACGAGCAGTACTTC

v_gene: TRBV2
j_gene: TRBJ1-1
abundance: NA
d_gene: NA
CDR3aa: CASSAPGAGTEAFF
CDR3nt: TGTGCCAGCAGCGCCCCGGGGGCGGGCACTGAAGCTTTCTTT

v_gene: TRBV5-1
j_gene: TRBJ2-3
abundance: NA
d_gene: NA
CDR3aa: CASSFGGEETDTQYF
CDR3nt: TGCGCCAGCAGCTTTGGGGGAGAGGAGACAGATACGCAGTATTTT

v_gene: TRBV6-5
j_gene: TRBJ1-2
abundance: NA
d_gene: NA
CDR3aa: CASSPTPTSNYGYTF
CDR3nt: TGTGCCAGCAGTCCCACACCGACATCTAACTATGGCTACACCTTC

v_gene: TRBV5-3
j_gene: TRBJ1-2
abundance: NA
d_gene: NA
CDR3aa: CARSSGPLRNGYTF
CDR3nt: TGTGCCAGAAGCTCCGGGCCCCTCAGGAATGGCTACACCTTC

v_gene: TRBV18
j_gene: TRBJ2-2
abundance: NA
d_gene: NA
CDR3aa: CASSPRQGGTGELFF
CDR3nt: TGTGCCAGCTCACCACGACAGGGAGGCACCGGGGAGCTGTTTTTT

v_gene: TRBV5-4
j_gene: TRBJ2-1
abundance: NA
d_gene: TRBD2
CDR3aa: CASSFPGLAASYNEQFF
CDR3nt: TGTGCCAGCAGCTTCCCGGGACTAGCGGCCTCCTACAATGAGCAGTTCTTC

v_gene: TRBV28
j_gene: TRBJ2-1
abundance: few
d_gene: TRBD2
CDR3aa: CASSRTSGGGSEQFF
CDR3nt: TGTGCCAGCAGCCGAACTAGCGGGGGGGGCTCTGAGCAGTTCTTC

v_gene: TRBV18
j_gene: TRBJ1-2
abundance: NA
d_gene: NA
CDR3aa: CASSPQGRNNYGYTF
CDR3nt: TGTGCCAGCTCCCCTCAGGGCAGGAATAACTATGGCTACACCTTC

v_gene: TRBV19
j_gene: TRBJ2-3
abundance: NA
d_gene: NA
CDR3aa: CASSRTGASTDTQYF
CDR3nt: TGTGCCAGTAGTAGAACAGGAGCTAGCACAGATACGCAGTATTTT

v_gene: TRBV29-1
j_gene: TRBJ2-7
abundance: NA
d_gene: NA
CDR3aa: CSVGSPTPIYEQYF
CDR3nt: TGCAGCGTTGGTTCGCCAACCCCTATCTACGAGCAGTACTTC

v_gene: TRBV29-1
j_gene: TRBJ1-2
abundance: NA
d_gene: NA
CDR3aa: CSVPPGGCYGYTF
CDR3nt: TGCAGCGTCCCCCCTGGGGGGTGCTATGGCTACACCTTC

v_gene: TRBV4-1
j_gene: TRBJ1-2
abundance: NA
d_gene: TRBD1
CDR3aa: CASSQVMRDRGGYGYTF
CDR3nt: TGCGCCAGCAGCCAAGTGATGCGAGACAGGGGGGGCTATGGCTACACCTTC

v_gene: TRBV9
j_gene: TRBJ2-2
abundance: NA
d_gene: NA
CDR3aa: CASSWDAGSTGELFF
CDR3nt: TGTGCCAGCAGCTGGGACGCGGGATCCACCGGGGAGCTGTTTTTT

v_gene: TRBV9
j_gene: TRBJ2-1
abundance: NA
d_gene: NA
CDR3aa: CASSGGPYNEQFF
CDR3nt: TGTGCCAGCAGCGGGGGGCCGTACAATGAGCAGTTCTTC

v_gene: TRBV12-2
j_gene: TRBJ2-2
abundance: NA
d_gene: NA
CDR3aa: CASRLARQGRSAGELFF
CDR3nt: TGTGCAAGTCGCTTAGCGCGACAGGGGCGATCCGCCGGGGAGCTGTTTTTT

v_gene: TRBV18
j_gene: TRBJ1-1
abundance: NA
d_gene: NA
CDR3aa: CASSPRGENTEAFF
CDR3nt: TGTGCCAGCTCACCCCGGGGGGAGAACACTGAAGCTTTCTTT

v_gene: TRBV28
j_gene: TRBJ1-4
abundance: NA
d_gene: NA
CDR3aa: CASRAGGGGEKLFF
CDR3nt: TGTGCCAGCAGGGCGGGAGGGGGAGGTGAAAAACTGTTTTTT

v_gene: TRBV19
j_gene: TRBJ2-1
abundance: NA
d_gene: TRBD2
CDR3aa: CASGTSGRVNEQFF
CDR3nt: TGTGCCAGCGGGACTAGCGGGAGAGTTAATGAGCAGTTCTTC

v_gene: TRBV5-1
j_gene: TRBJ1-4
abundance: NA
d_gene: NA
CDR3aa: CASKLDGIGNEKLFF
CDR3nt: TGCGCCAGCAAACTTGATGGGATCGGGAATGAAAAACTGTTTTTT

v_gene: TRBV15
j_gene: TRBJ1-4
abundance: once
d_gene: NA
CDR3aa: CATSMNRAGEKLFF
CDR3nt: TGTGCCACCAGCATGAACAGGGCGGGTGAAAAACTGTTTTTT

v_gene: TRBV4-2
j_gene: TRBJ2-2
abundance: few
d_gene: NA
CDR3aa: CASSQVPGELFF
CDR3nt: TGTGCCAGCAGCCAAGTCCCCGGGGAGCTGTTTTTT

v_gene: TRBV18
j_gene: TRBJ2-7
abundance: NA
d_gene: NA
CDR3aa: CASSPIDPTYEQYF
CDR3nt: TGTGCCAGCTCGCCAATCGACCCGACCTACGAGCAGTACTTC

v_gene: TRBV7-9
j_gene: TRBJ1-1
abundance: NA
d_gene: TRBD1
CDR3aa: CASSVVQGANTEAFF
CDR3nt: TGTGCCAGCAGCGTAGTACAGGGGGCGAACACTGAAGCTTTCTTT

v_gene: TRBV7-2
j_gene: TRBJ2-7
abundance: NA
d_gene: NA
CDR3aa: CASSLAVAYEQYF
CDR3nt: TGTGCCAGCAGCTTAGCGGTAGCTTACGAGCAGTACTTC

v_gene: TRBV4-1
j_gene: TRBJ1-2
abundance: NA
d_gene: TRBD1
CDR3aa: CASSPGQLLLGYTF
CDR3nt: TGCGCCAGCAGCCCGGGACAGCTGCTTCTTGGCTACACCTTC

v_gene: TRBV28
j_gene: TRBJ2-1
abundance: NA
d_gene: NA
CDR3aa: CAILPMGVSAPVSRLGYNEQFF
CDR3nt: TGTGCCATCCTCCCTATGGGGGTTAGCGCCCCTGTAAGCAGACTAGGATACAATGAGCAGTTCTTC

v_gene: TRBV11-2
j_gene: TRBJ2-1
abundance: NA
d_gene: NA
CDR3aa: CASSPTRDNEQFF
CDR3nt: TGTGCCAGCAGCCCAACCCGGGACAATGAGCAGTTCTTC

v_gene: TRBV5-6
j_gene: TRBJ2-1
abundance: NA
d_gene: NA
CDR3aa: CASSLVPAVSYNEQFF
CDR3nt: TGTGCCAGCAGCTTGGTTCCAGCGGTATCCTACAATGAGCAGTTCTTC

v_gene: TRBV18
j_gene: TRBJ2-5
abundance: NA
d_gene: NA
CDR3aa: CASSPREQETQYF
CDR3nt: TGTGCCAGCTCACCCCGGGAGCAAGAGACCCAGTACTTC

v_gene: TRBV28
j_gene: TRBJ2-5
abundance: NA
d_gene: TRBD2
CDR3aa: CASSSPGTSGRYQETQYF
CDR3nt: TGTGCCAGCAGTAGTCCCGGGACTAGCGGCCGATACCAAGAGACCCAGTACTTC

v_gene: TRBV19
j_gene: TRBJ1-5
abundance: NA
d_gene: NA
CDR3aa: CASSMVAHSNQPQHF
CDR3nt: TGTGCCAGTAGTATGGTGGCACATAGCAATCAGCCCCAGCATTTT

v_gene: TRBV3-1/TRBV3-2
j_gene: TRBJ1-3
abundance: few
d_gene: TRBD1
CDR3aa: CASSALDRAGNTIYF
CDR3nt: TGTGCCAGCAGCGCACTAGACAGGGCTGGAAACACCATATATTTT

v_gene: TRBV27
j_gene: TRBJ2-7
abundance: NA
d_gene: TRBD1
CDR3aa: CASSLGQGLAYEQYF
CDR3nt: TGTGCCAGCAGTCTTGGACAGGGGCTTGCCTACGAGCAGTACTTC

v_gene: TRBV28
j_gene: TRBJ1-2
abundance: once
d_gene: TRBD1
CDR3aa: CASSLLYRGIYGYTF
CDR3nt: TGTGCCAGCAGTTTATTGTACAGGGGGATCTATGGCTACACCTTC

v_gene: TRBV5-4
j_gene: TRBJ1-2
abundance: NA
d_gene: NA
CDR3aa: CASSVAGQKAWGYTF
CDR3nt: TGTGCCAGCAGCGTGGCGGGACAAAAGGCGTGGGGCTACACCTTC

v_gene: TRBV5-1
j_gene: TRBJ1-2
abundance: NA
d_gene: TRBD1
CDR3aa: CASSLATGEEDYTF
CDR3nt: TGCGCCAGCAGCTTGGCCACAGGGGAGGAGGACTACACCTTC

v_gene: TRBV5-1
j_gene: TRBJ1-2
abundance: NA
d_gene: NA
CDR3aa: CASSSPGEWGYTF
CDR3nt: TGCGCCAGCAGCTCCCCTGGAGAATGGGGCTACACCTTC

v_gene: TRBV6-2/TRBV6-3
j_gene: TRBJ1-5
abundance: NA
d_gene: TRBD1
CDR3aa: CASSRTGNGQPQHF
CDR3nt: TGTGCCAGCAGTCGGACAGGGAATGGTCAGCCCCAGCATTTT

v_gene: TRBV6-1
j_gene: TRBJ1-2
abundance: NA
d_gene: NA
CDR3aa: CASSEGRGWWGYTF
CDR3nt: TGTGCCAGCAGTGAAGGTCGGGGGTGGTGGGGCTACACCTTC

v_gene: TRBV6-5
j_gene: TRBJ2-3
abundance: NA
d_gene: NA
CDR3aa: CASTRPGEDTQYF
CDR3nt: TGTGCCAGCACCCGCCCAGGGGAGGATACGCAGTATTTT

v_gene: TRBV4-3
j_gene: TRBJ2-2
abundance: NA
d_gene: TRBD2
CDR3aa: CASSQAPAGGPGTGELFF
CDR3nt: TGCGCCAGCAGCCAAGCCCCAGCGGGAGGGCCGGGCACCGGGGAGCTGTTTTTT

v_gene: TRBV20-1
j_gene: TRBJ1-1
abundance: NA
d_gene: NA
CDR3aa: CSASGGATEAFF
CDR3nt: TGCAGTGCTAGTGGGGGGGCGACTGAAGCTTTCTTT

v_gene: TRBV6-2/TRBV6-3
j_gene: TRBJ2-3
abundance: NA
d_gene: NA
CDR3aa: CASSYRGGTADTQYF
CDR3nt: TGTGCCAGCAGTTATAGGGGGGGGACGGCAGATACGCAGTATTTT